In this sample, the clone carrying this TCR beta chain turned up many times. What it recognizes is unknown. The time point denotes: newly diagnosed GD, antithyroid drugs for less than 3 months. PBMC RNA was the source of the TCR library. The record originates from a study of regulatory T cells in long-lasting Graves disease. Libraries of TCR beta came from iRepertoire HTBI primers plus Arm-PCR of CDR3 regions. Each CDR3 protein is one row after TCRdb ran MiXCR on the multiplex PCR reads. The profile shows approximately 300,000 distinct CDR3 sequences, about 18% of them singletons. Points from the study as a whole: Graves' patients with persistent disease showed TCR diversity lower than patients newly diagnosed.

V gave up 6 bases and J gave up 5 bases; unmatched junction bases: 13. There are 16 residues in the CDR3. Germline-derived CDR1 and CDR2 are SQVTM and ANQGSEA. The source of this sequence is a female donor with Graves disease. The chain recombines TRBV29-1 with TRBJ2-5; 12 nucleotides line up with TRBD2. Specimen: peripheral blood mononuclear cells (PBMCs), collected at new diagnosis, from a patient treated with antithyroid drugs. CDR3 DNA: TGCAGCGTCCGTGGACTAGCGGGATCGAGGTGGGAGACCCAGTACTTC. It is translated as CSVRGLAGSRWETQYF.